Listed below are T cell receptor beta chains from one sample, sequenced in a study of OX40 agonist ivuxolimab in advanced cancers. The table came from immunoSEQ multiplex PCR; TCRdb's copy has only in-frame clones and leaves some out. The table has 90,000 to 150,000 clones, approximately 90% seen once; the top ten hold around 0.55%. The sample consisted of CD4+ or CD8+ T cells sorted from blood, taken in a trial of the OX40 agonist ivuxolimab. All receptors derive from an adult with an advanced solid tumor such as melanoma, head and neck, liver or kidney cancer. Each CDR3 is given with its conserved first and last residue. The D gene is left open where the match is weak. Clone size appears in some rows only: once, few, many, or a class for an expanded clone.

D gene	J gene	V gene	clone size	CDR3 DNA	CDR3 protein
.	TRBJ2-3	TRBV28	.	TGTGCCAGCAGTTTGGTTCCCGCTGGGCCAGATACGCAGTATTTT	CASSLVPAGPDTQYF
.	TRBJ1-5	TRBV27	.	TGTGCCAGCAGTTTTCGGGGAGAGAATCAGCCCCAGCATTTT	CASSFRGENQPQHF
.	TRBJ2-5	TRBV13	.	TGTGCCAGCAGCCTTAACTCCCGGGTCCCAAAAAGGGAGACCCAGTACTTC	CASSLNSRVPKRETQYF
.	TRBJ1-6	TRBV6-6	.	TGTGCCAGCAAGGTGACCTATAATTCACCCCTCCACTTT	CASKVTYNSPLHF
.	TRBJ1-2	TRBV28	.	TGTGCCATCCCCGATCTTTTCTATGGCTACACCTTC	CAIPDLFYGYTF
.	TRBJ2-7	TRBV18	.	TGTGCCAGCTCACCTGCGGAAGTTCGTTCCTACGAGCAGTACTTC	CASSPAEVRSYEQYF
.	TRBJ2-3	TRBV9	once	TGTGCCAGCAGCGTAGCCTCCGCGGGGAAGACGCAGTATTTT	CASSVASAGKTQYF
.	TRBJ2-1	TRBV9	once	TGTGCCAGCAGTGGGGGGCAGCGCGCCTACAATGAGCAGTTCTTC	CASSGGQRAYNEQFF
.	TRBJ2-7	TRBV5-4	.	TGTGCCAGCAGCTTGGTCGGGCAGGGCTCGGGTTACGAGCAGTACTTC	CASSLVGQGSGYEQYF
.	TRBJ2-7	TRBV10-1	.	TGCGCCAGCAGTGAGTCAGGGTACGAGCAGTACTTC	CASSESGYEQYF
.	TRBJ2-3	TRBV7-2	.	TGTGCCAGCAGCCTGCAGCGGGGCACAGATACGCAGTATTTT	CASSLQRGTDTQYF
TRBD1	TRBJ1-5	TRBV28	.	TGTGCCAGCAGGGGGGGGACAGGGGATCAGCCCCAGCATTTT	CASRGGTGDQPQHF
.	TRBJ2-7	TRBV5-1	.	TGCGCCAGCAGCTTGGATGGGGCAGGGGACTACGAGCAGTACTTC	CASSLDGAGDYEQYF
.	TRBJ1-4	TRBV4-3	.	TGCGCCAGCAGCCAAGGGATACAGGGCACTAATGAAAAACTGTTTTTT	CASSQGIQGTNEKLFF
.	TRBJ1-5	TRBV7-8	.	TGTGCCAGCAGCCCGGACAGCAATCAGCCCCAGCATTTT	CASSPDSNQPQHF
.	TRBJ1-1	TRBV28	.	TGTGCCAGCAGCCTCGGACAGTTGAACACTGAAGCTTTCTTT	CASSLGQLNTEAFF
.	TRBJ1-2	TRBV19	.	TGTGCCAGTAGTATAGGAAGGGACCGCGGTTTGGGCTACACCTTC	CASSIGRDRGLGYTF
TRBD1	TRBJ2-7	TRBV7-2	.	TGTGCCAGCAGCACGGGACAGGGAATTTACGAGCAGTACTTC	CASSTGQGIYEQYF
TRBD2	TRBJ2-1	TRBV5-4	.	TGTGCCAGCAGCCGACGGACTAGCGGGGGGGCCTACAATGAGCAGTTCTTC	CASSRRTSGGAYNEQFF
.	TRBJ1-1	TRBV10-2	few	TGCGCCAGTGGGGACTCCCGGAACACTGAAGCTTTCTTT	CASGDSRNTEAFF
TRBD2	TRBJ2-3	TRBV5-4	.	TGTGCCAGCAGCCAAGGGACTAGCGGGGGGGCCGCAGATACGCAGTATTTT	CASSQGTSGGAADTQYF
TRBD2	TRBJ2-5	TRBV4-3	.	TGCGCCAGCAGCCAAGCGAGCGGGGGGGCAGGGGAGACCCAGTACTTC	CASSQASGGAGETQYF
.	TRBJ1-3	TRBV4-3	.	TGCGCCAGCAGCCAAGATAACGGCTACTCCGGAAACACCATATATTTT	CASSQDNGYSGNTIYF
TRBD1	TRBJ2-7	TRBV7-6	.	TGTGCCAGCAGCTTAGGACAGGGGGTCTCCTACGAGCAGTACTTC	CASSLGQGVSYEQYF
.	TRBJ1-1	TRBV7-6	.	TGTGCCAGCAGGCTTTCTACCATGAACACTGAAGCTTTCTTT	CASRLSTMNTEAFF
TRBD1	TRBJ1-5	TRBV27	.	TGTGCCAGCAGAGAAGCAGGGACAGTCAATCAGCCCCAGCATTTT	CASREAGTVNQPQHF
TRBD2	TRBJ2-7	TRBV10-3	.	TGTGCCATCAGTCACGGAGCGGGGTCCTACGAGCAGTACTTC	CAISHGAGSYEQYF
TRBD2	TRBJ2-7	TRBV9	.	TGTGCCAGCAGCGTAGGTTGGGGCGGACTAGCGGGGTCCCTCTACGAGCAGTACTTC	CASSVGWGGLAGSLYEQYF
.	TRBJ2-3	TRBV6-6	.	TGTGCCAGCACACGGGGGACCACAGATACGCAGTATTTT	CASTRGTTDTQYF
.	TRBJ2-6	TRBV19	.	TGTGCCAGTAGTATAGAGGGGGCTGGGGCCAACGTCCTGACTTTC	CASSIEGAGANVLTF
TRBD1	TRBJ2-3	TRBV5-4	.	TGTGCCAGCAGCTCCGGCACAGGGGGGAACACAGATACGCAGTATTTT	CASSSGTGGNTDTQYF